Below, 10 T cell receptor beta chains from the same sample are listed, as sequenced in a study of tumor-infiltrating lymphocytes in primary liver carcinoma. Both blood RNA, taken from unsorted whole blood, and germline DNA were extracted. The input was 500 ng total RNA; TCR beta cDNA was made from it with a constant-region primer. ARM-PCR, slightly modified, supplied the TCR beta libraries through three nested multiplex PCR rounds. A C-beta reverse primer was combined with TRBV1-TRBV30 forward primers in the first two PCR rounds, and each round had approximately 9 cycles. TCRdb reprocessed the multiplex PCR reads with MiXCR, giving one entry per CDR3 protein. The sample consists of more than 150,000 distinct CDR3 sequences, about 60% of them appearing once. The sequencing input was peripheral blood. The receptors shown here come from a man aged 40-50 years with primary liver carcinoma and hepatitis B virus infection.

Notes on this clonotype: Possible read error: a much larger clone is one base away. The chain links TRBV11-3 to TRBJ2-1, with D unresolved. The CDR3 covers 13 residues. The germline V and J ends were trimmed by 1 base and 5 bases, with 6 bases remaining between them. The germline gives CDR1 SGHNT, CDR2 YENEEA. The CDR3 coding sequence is TGTGCCAGCAGCTTAGTATCCAACAATGAGCAGTTCTTC. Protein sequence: CASSLVSNNEQFF. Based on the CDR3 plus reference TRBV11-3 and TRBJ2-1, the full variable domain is EAGVVQSPRYKIIEKKQPVAFWCNPISGHNTLYWYLQNLGQGPELLIRYENEEAVDDSQLPKDRFSAERLKGVDSTLKIQPAELGDSAVYLCASSLVSNNEQFFGPGTRLTVL.

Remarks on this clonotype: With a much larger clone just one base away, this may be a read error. CDR3 sequence (DNA): TGTGCCAGCATGCGACTAGTATTGGGCACCGGGGAGCTGTTTTTT. It translates to CASMRLVLGTGELFF. J is TRBJ2-2 and V is TRBV11-2; the D gene is possibly TRBD2 (6 bases). CDR3 length equals 15 residues. The germline V and J ends were trimmed by 7 bases and 4 bases, with 16 bases remaining between them. CDR1 is SGHAT, CDR2 FQNNGV, per germline.

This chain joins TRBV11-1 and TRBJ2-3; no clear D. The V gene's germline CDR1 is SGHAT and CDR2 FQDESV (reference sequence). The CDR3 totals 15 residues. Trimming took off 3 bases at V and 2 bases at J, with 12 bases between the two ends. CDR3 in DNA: TGTGCCAGCAGCTTGCAGTCCATTAACACAGATACGCAGTATTTT. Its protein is CASSLQSINTDTQYF.

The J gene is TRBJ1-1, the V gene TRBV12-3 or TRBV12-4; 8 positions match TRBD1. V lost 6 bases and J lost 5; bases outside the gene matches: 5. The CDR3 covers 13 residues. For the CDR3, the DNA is TGTGCCAGCAGAGCACAGGGGGGAACTGAAGCTTTCTTT. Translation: CASRAQGGTEAFF.

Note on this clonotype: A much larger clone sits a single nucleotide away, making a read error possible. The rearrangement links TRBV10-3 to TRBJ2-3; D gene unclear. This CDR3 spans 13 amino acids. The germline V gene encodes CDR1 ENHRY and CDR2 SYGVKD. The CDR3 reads CGISESPRDTQYF. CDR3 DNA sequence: TGTGGCATCAGTGAGTCCCCCCGAGATACGCAGTATTTT.

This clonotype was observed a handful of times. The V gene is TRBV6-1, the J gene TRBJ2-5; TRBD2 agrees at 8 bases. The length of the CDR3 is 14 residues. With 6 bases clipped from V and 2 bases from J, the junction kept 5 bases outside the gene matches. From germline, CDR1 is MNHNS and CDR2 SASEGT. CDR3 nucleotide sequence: TGTGCCAGCAGCGCGACTAGCGTACAAGAGACCCAGTACTTC. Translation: CASSATSVQETQYF.

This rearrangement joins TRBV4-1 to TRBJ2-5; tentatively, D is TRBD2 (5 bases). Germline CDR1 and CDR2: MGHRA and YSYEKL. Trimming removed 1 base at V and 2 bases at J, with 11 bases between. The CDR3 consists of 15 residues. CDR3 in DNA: TGCGCCAGCAGCCAAGTGGAGGCCAGACAAGAGACCCAGTACTTC. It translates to CASSQVEARQETQYF.

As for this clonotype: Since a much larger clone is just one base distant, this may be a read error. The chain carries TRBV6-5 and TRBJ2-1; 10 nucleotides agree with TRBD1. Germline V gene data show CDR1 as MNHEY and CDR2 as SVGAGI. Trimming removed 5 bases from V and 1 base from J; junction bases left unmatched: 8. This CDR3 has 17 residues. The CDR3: CASSMSGTGVSYNEQFF. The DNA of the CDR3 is TGTGCCAGCAGTATGTCCGGGACAGGGGTTTCCTACAATGAGCAGTTCTTC.

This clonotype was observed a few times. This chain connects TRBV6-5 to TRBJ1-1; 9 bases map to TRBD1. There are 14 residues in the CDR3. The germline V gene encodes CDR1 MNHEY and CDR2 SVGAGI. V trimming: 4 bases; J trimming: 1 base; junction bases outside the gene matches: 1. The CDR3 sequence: CASSWDRANTEAFF. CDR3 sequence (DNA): TGTGCCAGCAGTTGGGACAGGGCGAACACTGAAGCTTTCTTT.

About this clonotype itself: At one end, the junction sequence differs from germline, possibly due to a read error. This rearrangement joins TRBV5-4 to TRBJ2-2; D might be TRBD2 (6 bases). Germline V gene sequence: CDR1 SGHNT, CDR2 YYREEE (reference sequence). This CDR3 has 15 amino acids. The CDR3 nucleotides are TGTGCCAGCAGCCCAACTAGCCAGGACACCGGGAAGCTGTTTTTT. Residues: CASSPTSQDTGKLFF. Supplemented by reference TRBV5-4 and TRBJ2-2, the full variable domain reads ETGVTQSPTHLIKTRGQQVTLRCSSQSGHNTVSWYQQALGQGPQFIFQYYREEENGRGNFPPRFSGLQFPNYSSELNVNALELDDSALYLCASSPTSQDTGKLFFGEGSRLTVL.